One sample yielded the 29 T cell receptor beta chains listed below, sequenced in a study of OX40 agonist ivuxolimab in advanced cancers. The data were produced by immunoSEQ multiplex PCR, yet TCRdb's version contains in-frame clones alone and is incomplete. The top ten clones hold around 12% of a sample with approximately 50,000 clones, over 70% of them seen once. Material: CD4+ or CD8+ T cells sorted from blood, obtained in a trial of the OX40 agonist ivuxolimab. Every receptor here comes from an adult with an advanced solid tumor such as melanoma, head and neck, liver or kidney cancer.

The chain joins TRBV12-5 to TRBJ1-1; D uncertain. V was clipped by 2 bases and J by 2 bases, with 0 bases between them. CDR3 length equals 11 residues. Germline V gene lookup returns CDR1 LGHNT and CDR2 FRNRAP. The CDR3 protein is CASGLNTEAFF. As DNA, the CDR3 is TGTGCTAGTGGTTTGAACACTGAAGCTTTCTTT.

The rearrangement joins TRBV19 to TRBJ2-3; TRBD1 matches 11 bases. CDR1 and CDR2 (germline): LNHDA, SQIVND (reference sequence). With 5 bases clipped from V and 0 bases from J, the junction kept 4 bases outside the gene matches. CDR3 length: 16 residues. The CDR3 DNA sequence: TGTGCCAGTAGTCGGGACAGGGGGGGGAGCACAGATACGCAGTATTTT. It specifies CASSRDRGGSTDTQYF.

The chain couples TRBV28 to TRBJ2-3; D ambiguous. Germline V gene sequence: CDR1 MDHEN, CDR2 SYDVKM. V lost 8 bases and J 4 bases, leaving 13 bases between the germline ends. CDR3 size: 13 residues. CDR3 amino acids: CASRWQSSDTQYF. The CDR3 bases are TGTGCCAGCCGATGGCAATCATCAGATACGCAGTATTTT.

This chain connects TRBV2 to TRBJ2-2, with 11 positions matching TRBD2. Germline V lookup: CDR1 SNHLY, CDR2 FYNNEI. The J segment lost 2 bases and the V segment lost 6 bases, leaving 5 bases of the junction unmatched. The CDR3 has 16 residues. This CDR3 reads CASRLGLAANTGELFF. The CDR3 DNA is TGTGCCAGCAGATTGGGACTAGCGGCTAACACCGGGGAGCTGTTTTTT.

The chain is built from TRBV5-6 and TRBJ2-1, with a weak D call TRBD2 (5 bases). Germline loops: CDR1 SGHDT, CDR2 YYEEEE. Trimming pared 8 bases from V and 5 bases from J, leaving 17 bases between. The CDR3 spans 14 residues. The CDR3 loop is CASSDTVGNNEQFF. In DNA, the CDR3 is TGTGCCAGTAGCGACACCGTGGGAAACAATGAGCAGTTCTTC. The full variable domain, its missing parts supplied by reference TRBV5-6 and TRBJ2-1, is DAGVTQSPTHLIKTRGQQVTLRCSPKSGHDTVSWYQQALGQGPQFIFQYYEEEERQRGNFPDRFSGHQFPNYSSELNVNALLLGDSALYLCASSDTVGNNEQFFGPGTRLTVL.

The chain combines TRBV28 with TRBJ2-7, with a possible D match to TRBD1 (6 bases). The CDR3 totals 14 residues. The germline gives CDR1 MDHEN, CDR2 SYDVKM. Deletions cut 2 bases from V and 6 bases from J, with 14 bases between. This chain's CDR3 is CASSLTGFLSEQYF. CDR3 DNA sequence: TGTGCCAGCAGTTTAACAGGGTTCTTGTCCGAGCAGTACTTC.

The chain has TRBV10-3 and TRBJ2-5; 10 bases match TRBD1. The CDR3 is made up of 14 amino acids. The ends lost 5 bases at V and 5 bases at J; junction bases unmatched: 5. CDR1 is ENHRY and CDR2 is SYGVKD in the germline V gene. As DNA, the CDR3 is TGTGCCATCAGTCGGACAGGGGGAAGCGAGACCCAGTACTTC. It yields the protein CAISRTGGSETQYF.

This rearrangement joins TRBV10-1 to TRBJ1-1, with D perhaps matching TRBD1 (5 bases). The CDR3 runs to 15 residues. Germline V gene sequence: CDR1 WNHNN, CDR2 SYGVQD (reference sequence). V was shortened by 6 bases and J by 7 bases, with 21 bases between the two germline ends. CDR3: CASSPSLTGGSEAFF. CDR3 nucleotides: TGCGCCAGCAGCCCTTCTCTCACAGGCGGAAGTGAAGCTTTCTTT.

The CDR3, as DNA: TGCAGCGTTGCCCTGCCGACGGTAGGAAACACCATATATTTT. Residues: CSVALPTVGNTIYF. V gene TRBV29-1 combines with J gene TRBJ1-3; D is unclear. This CDR3 is 14 amino acids long. V lost 4 bases, J lost 4 bases, and 14 bases lay in between. Germline V lookup: CDR1 SQVTM, CDR2 ANQGSEA.

V is TRBV27 and J is TRBJ2-3; the match to TRBD2 covers 8 bases. Germline V gives CDR1 MNHEY, CDR2 SMNVEV (reference sequence). This CDR3 spans 15 amino acids. With V trimmed by 2 bases and J by 0 bases, 1 base remained unmatched. In DNA form, the CDR3 reads TGTGCCAGCAGTTTAGAGCGGGAGAGCACAGATACGCAGTATTTT. Protein sequence: CASSLERESTDTQYF.

The chain employs TRBV2 and TRBJ2-7; D unclear. The V and J ends lost 7 bases and 5 bases respectively, with 9 bases between them. CDR1 is SNHLY and CDR2 is FYNNEI in the germline V gene. This CDR3 is 11 amino acids long. The CDR3 sequence is CASTRSDEQYV. CDR3 nucleotides: TGTGCCAGCACCCGGTCCGACGAGCAGTACGTC.

The chain links TRBV5-1 to TRBJ2-6; 7 nucleotides align to TRBD1. V was pared by 4 bases and J by 0 bases, with 4 bases of the junction left unmatched. Germline V gene data show CDR1 as SGHRS and CDR2 as YFSETQ. The CDR3 runs 16 residues. The CDR3 loop is CASSGGQSSGANVLTF. The CDR3 DNA is TGCGCCAGCAGCGGGGGACAGAGCTCTGGGGCCAACGTCCTGACTTTC.

The chain carries TRBV19 and TRBJ1-6; 7 positions match TRBD1. Looked up from germline, CDR1 is LNHDA and CDR2 is SQIVND (reference sequence). This CDR3 is 18 amino acids long. V lost 3 bases, J lost 0 bases, and 8 bases stayed unmatched. As DNA, the CDR3 is TGTGCCAGTAGTATGGGAAGGGGGCTACTCTCCTATAATTCACCCCTCCACTTT. This encodes CASSMGRGLLSYNSPLHF.

The V and J genes are TRBV11-3 and TRBJ2-5, with TRBD2 identical over 7 bases. In germline, CDR1 is SGHNT, CDR2 YENEEA. This CDR3 has 13 amino acids. The trim removed 5 bases at V and 5 bases at J, leaving 5 bases unmatched. The CDR3 DNA is TGTGCCAGCAGCCCTCAGGGAGGGGAGACCCAGTACTTC. This codes for CASSPQGGETQYF.

This rearrangement joins TRBV5-4 to TRBJ1-1; D gene uncertain. Germline CDR1 and CDR2: SGHNT and YYREEE (reference sequence). The V and J ends lost 4 bases and 4 bases respectively, with 17 bases between them. This CDR3 region has 15 residues. In DNA form, the CDR3 reads TGTGCCAGCAGCCAAGATCGCGTGGACGCCACTGAAGCTTTCTTT. Its translation is CASSQDRVDATEAFF.

This clone is a singleton in its sample. The gene calls are TRBV2 and TRBJ1-4; D uncertain. CDR3 length: 14 residues. V shed 3 bases and J shed 7 bases, with 12 bases lying between them. Germline CDR1 and CDR2: SNHLY and FYNNEI. The CDR3 reads CASSDLSPSEKLFF. CDR3 sequence (DNA): TGTGCCAGCAGTGATTTATCCCCTAGTGAAAAACTGTTTTTT.

The rearrangement joins TRBV4-1 to TRBJ2-3; unclear D gene. The V end was cut by 3 bases, the J end by 5 bases, with 21 bases between. The CDR3 is 17 residues long. The germline V gene encodes CDR1 MGHRA and CDR2 YSYEKL. The CDR3, as DNA: TGCGCCAGCAGCCATGTGGGCCGAGACGCTGGTGGAGATACGCAGTATTTT. This translates into CASSHVGRDAGGDTQYF.

This rearrangement joins TRBV11-2 to TRBJ2-3, with TRBD1 as a possible D gene (6 bases). The CDR3 contains 14 residues. V was trimmed by 5 bases and J by 2 bases, leaving 11 bases between them. Germline values: CDR1 SGHAT, CDR2 FQNNGV. The CDR3 coding sequence is TGTGCCAGCAGCACCTGGACAGCCACAGATACGCAGTATTTT. Protein sequence: CASSTWTATDTQYF.

The chain joins TRBV4-2 to TRBJ1-1; D unclear. In germline, CDR1 is LGHNA, CDR2 YNFKEQ. The CDR3 is 14 residues long. Trimming left V 4 bases short and J 2 bases short, with 11 bases between. The CDR3 DNA reads TGTGCCAGCAGCCCCGAGGGTGGCAACACTGAAGCTTTCTTT. Translation: CASSPEGGNTEAFF.

This chain links TRBV5-4 with TRBJ2-5; D is perhaps TRBD1 (6 bases). Trimming took 4 bases from V and 2 from J, leaving 12 bases between them. Per the germline V gene, CDR1 is SGHNT and CDR2 is YYREEE (reference sequence). The CDR3 has 14 amino acids. The CDR3 nucleotides are TGTGCCAGCAGCCAACAAACAGGGCAAGAGACCCAGTACTTC. This gives the protein CASSQQTGQETQYF.

This chain joins TRBV7-2 and TRBJ2-3; D is possibly TRBD2 (6 bases). In germline, CDR1 is SGHTA, CDR2 FQGNSA. Between the trimmed V and J ends, which lost 5 bases and 6 bases, there was a span of 9 bases. There are 12 residues in the CDR3. CDR3 amino acids: CASSGSGDTQYF. For the CDR3, the DNA is TGTGCCAGCAGCGGCAGCGGGGATACGCAGTATTTT.

V usage is TRBV15 and J usage is TRBJ1-4, with TRBD1 as a possible D gene (6 bases). CDR1 and CDR2 from the germline V gene are LNHNV and YYDKDF (reference sequence). The germline V and J ends were trimmed by 1 base and 11 bases, with 20 bases remaining between them. The CDR3 totals 16 residues. DNA for the CDR3: TGTGCCACCAGCAGAGCGGGGGGGCGAGGACCAGACAAACTGTTTTTT. This gives the protein CATSRAGGRGPDKLFF.

This clone was detected only a few times. The chain carries TRBV21-1 and TRBJ2-7; the table's D gene call, TRBD1, was not cross checked with the DNA. TRBV21-1 represents a pseudogene. This CDR3 contains 14 residues. CDR3 sequence: CASSMRTGEYEQYV. The CDR3 coding sequence is TGTGCCAGCAGCATGAGGACAGGGGAGTACGAGCAGTACGTC.

The rearrangement joins TRBV6-1 to TRBJ1-5; D ambiguous. CDR1 and CDR2 (germline): MNHNS, SASEGT. The CDR3 is 13 amino acids. Trimming pared 8 bases from V and 2 bases from J, leaving 10 bases between. In nucleotides, the CDR3 is TGTGCCAGCGGGCGGGCGGGCAATCAGCCCCAGCATTTT. It is translated as CASGRAGNQPQHF.

This clone was observed a few times. The V call is TRBV5-4, the J call TRBJ2-3; TRBD1 matches at 7 bases. The CDR3 is made up of 14 amino acids. Germline values: CDR1 SGHNT, CDR2 YYREEE (reference sequence). J gave up 4 bases and V 3 bases, and 5 bases lay outside the gene matches. CDR3 sequence reads: CASSSRQGADTQYF. CDR3 coding DNA: TGTGCCAGCAGCTCCCGACAGGGCGCAGATACGCAGTATTTT.

This chain joins TRBV7-8 and TRBJ2-5; the D call may be TRBD1 or TRBD2 (5 bases each). The ends were cut back, 2 bases at V and 5 bases at J, with 21 bases in the middle. Germline V lookup: CDR1 SGHVS, CDR2 FQNEAQ. The length of the CDR3 is 17 residues. CDR3 in amino acids: CASSLWAEGTTTETQYF. The CDR3 DNA follows: TGTGCCAGCAGCTTATGGGCCGAGGGGACCACCACGGAGACCCAGTACTTC.

V is TRBV5-1 and J is TRBJ2-1; 8 nucleotides line up with TRBD2. The germline V gene encodes CDR1 SGHRS and CDR2 YFSETQ. The V and J ends lost 4 bases and 4 bases, in that order; junction bases with no gene match: 10. The CDR3 length is 16 residues. The CDR3 reads CASSPGSGSSYNEQFF. The CDR3 nucleotides read TGCGCCAGCAGCCCGGGGAGCGGGAGTTCTTACAATGAGCAGTTCTTC. Combining the CDR3 with reference TRBV5-1 and TRBJ2-1 gives the whole variable domain KAGVTQTPRYLIKTRGQQVTLSCSPISGHRSVSWYQQTPGQGLQFLFEYFSETQRNKGNFPGRFSGRQFSNSRSEMNVSTLELGDSALYLCASSPGSGSSYNEQFFGPGTRLTVL.

The rearrangement links TRBV6-1 to TRBJ1-1; D gene ambiguous. From germline, CDR1 is MNHNS and CDR2 SASEGT. The CDR3 is 12 residues long. The V end was cut by 2 bases, the J end by 11 bases, with 12 bases between. The chain's CDR3 is CASSEWGGNAFF. CDR3 nucleotides: TGTGCCAGCAGTGAATGGGGAGGGAACGCTTTCTTT.

The rearrangement joins TRBV7-6 to TRBJ2-5; a possible D gene is TRBD2 (6 bases). The germline V gene encodes CDR1 SGHVS and CDR2 FNYEAQ. The V and J ends lost 0 bases and 2 bases respectively, with 10 bases between them. The CDR3 extends over 15 amino acids. Here the CDR3 reads CASSLAGTAQETQYF. The DNA of the CDR3 is TGTGCCAGCAGCTTAGCAGGGACTGCACAAGAGACCCAGTACTTC. Full variable domain (missing parts from reference TRBV7-6 and TRBJ2-5): GAGVSQSPRYKVTKRGQDVALRCDPISGHVSLYWYRQALGQGPEFLTYFNYEAQQDKSGLPNDRFSAERPEGSISTLTIQRTEQRDSAMYRCASSLAGTAQETQYFGPGTRLLVL.